These 17 T cell receptor beta chains were all obtained from the same sample, sequenced in a study of T-cell memory formation after mild COVID-19. Using its own MiXCR run on the 5' RACE reads, TCRdb lists one record per CDR3 protein. The data show roughly 410,000 distinct CDR3 sequences, with roughly 26% seen just once and 8.5% to 9% held by the top ten. Sequencing was carried out using PBMCs or a T cell subset sorted from them (not recorded which). The source of these receptors is an adult woman who had mild COVID-19 (a few samples of this study predate the infection). Cell type and time point are not known.

The rearrangement joins TRBV19 to TRBJ1-2; tentatively, D is TRBD1 (5 bases). The V end lost 4 bases, the J end lost 4 bases, and 19 bases lay between the germline ends. There are 16 residues in the CDR3. CDR1 and CDR2 from the germline V gene are LNHDA and SQIVND (reference sequence). CDR3 nucleotide sequence: TGTGCCAGTAGTACCCCCGGTGATATTGGGACCTATGGCTACACCTTC. Protein sequence: CASSTPGDIGTYGYTF.

This clonotype was observed a few times. This chain joins TRBV2 and TRBJ1-2; TRBD1 might be the D (5 bases). Germline V gives CDR1 SNHLY, CDR2 FYNNEI. This CDR3 has 13 residues. V was shortened by 4 bases and J by 7 bases, with 13 bases between the two germline ends. CDR3 sequence (DNA): TGTGCCAGCAGTGTTATAGGAGGGGTTGGCTACACCTTC. Encoded protein: CASSVIGGVGYTF. Variable domain in full (rest from reference TRBV2 and TRBJ1-2): EPEVTQTPSHQVTQMGQEVILRCVPISNHLYFYWYRQILGQKVEFLVSFYNNEISEKSEIFDDQFSVERPDGSNFTLKIRSTKLEDSAMYFCASSVIGGVGYTFGSGTRLTVV.

This clonotype turned up a few times. The chain recombines TRBV10-2 with TRBJ1-6; D is uncertain. Germline V gene lookup returns CDR1 WSHSY and CDR2 SAAADI. With 5 bases removed from V and 4 bases from J, the gap between germline ends came to 15 bases. The CDR3 totals 16 residues. This CDR3 is CASSPQAAGYNSPLHF. CDR3 DNA sequence: TGCGCCAGCAGTCCGCAGGCGGCCGGGTATAATTCACCCCTCCACTTT.

V is TRBV4-1 and J is TRBJ2-7; D perhaps matches TRBD2 (7 bases). The CDR3 is made up of 17 amino acids. Germline-derived CDR1 and CDR2 are MGHRA and YSYEKL. V was clipped by 3 bases and J by 2 bases, with 20 bases between them. The CDR3 sequence is CASSHGPSGGLTYEQYF. CDR3 nucleotides: TGCGCCAGCAGCCATGGCCCCTCGGGGGGCCTTACCTACGAGCAGTACTTC.

CDR3 sequence reads: CASSPTPGGGEAFF. The CDR3, as DNA: TGTGCCAGCAGCCCCACCCCGGGGGGGGGTGAAGCTTTCTTT. The V call is TRBV7-2, the J call TRBJ1-1; D is possibly TRBD1 (5 bases). Trimming pared 5 bases from V and 7 bases from J, leaving 17 bases between. The CDR3 has 14 amino acids. Germline values: CDR1 SGHTA, CDR2 FQGNSA.

The genes are TRBV4-2 and TRBJ2-2; the D gene is possibly TRBD2 (5 bases). Looked up from germline, CDR1 is LGHNA and CDR2 is YNFKEQ. There are 13 residues in the CDR3. Deletions cut 1 base from V and 6 bases from J, with 6 bases between. CDR3 DNA: TGTGCCAGCAGCCAAGGAGCGGCCGGGGAGCTGTTTTTT. It codes for CASSQGAAGELFF.

This clonotype showed up just a few times. CDR3 region: CASSEYGRPDTQYF. In nucleotides, the CDR3 is TGTGCCAGCAGTGAATATGGCCGCCCAGATACGCAGTATTTT. The rearrangement links TRBV25-1 to TRBJ2-3; D not resolved. This CDR3 spans 14 amino acids. Germline V lookup: CDR1 MGHDK, CDR2 SYGVNS. Trimming cost V 0 bases and J 4 bases, with 8 bases left between them.

CDR3 sequence: CASSPYHEQFF. The CDR3 DNA follows: TGTGCCAGCAGCCCTTACCATGAGCAGTTCTTC. The V and J genes are TRBV12-3 or TRBV12-4 and TRBJ2-1; D is unresolved. The CDR3 contains 11 residues. V lost 6 bases and J lost 8, with 8 bases in between.

In its sample, this clonotype was seen many times. The V call is TRBV5-1, the J call TRBJ1-1; D is unresolved. The CDR3 runs 15 residues. Trimming took off 2 bases at V and 0 bases at J, with 11 bases between the two ends. The germline V gene encodes CDR1 SGHRS and CDR2 YFSETQ. CDR3 bases: TGCGCCAGCAGCTTTGGCCGCCCGATGAACACTGAAGCTTTCTTT. It encodes CASSFGRPMNTEAFF.

This clonotype turned up a few times. CDR3 in DNA: TGTGCCAGCTCACCACGTGGCCTGGAGGTTTACGAGCAGTACTTC. This encodes CASSPRGLEVYEQYF. The rearrangement joins TRBV18 to TRBJ2-7; D perhaps matches TRBD2 (5 bases). The V end was cut by 1 base, the J end by 4 bases, with 14 bases between. This CDR3 has 15 amino acids. Germline V gene sequence: CDR1 KGHSH, CDR2 LQKENI. The whole variable domain, filled in from reference TRBV18 and TRBJ2-7, reads NAGVMQNPRHLVRRRGQEARLRCSPMKGHSHVYWYRQLPEEGLKFMVYLQKENIIDESGMPKERFSAEFPKEGPSILRIQQVVRGDSAAYFCASSPRGLEVYEQYFGPGTRLTVT.

The chain links TRBV5-6 to TRBJ2-1, with D perhaps TRBD1 or TRBD2 (5 bases each). The V and J ends lost 6 bases and 5 bases respectively, with 21 bases between them. CDR1 is SGHDT and CDR2 is YYEEEE in the germline V gene. The CDR3 length is 16 residues. CDR3 sequence: CASIFGRGLRNNEQFF. CDR3 nucleotides: TGTGCCAGCATTTTCGGTCGGGGCCTACGTAACAATGAGCAGTTCTTC.

This clonotype was seen only a few times. This chain links TRBV6-6 with TRBJ1-6; D is uncertain. The CDR3 totals 15 residues. In germline, CDR1 is MNHNY, CDR2 SVGAGI (reference sequence). The germline V and J ends were trimmed by 3 bases and 9 bases, with 15 bases remaining between them. CDR3 residues: CASSYTPREGSPLHF. For the CDR3, the DNA is TGTGCCAGCAGTTATACCCCACGGGAAGGTTCACCCCTCCACTTT.

The V gene is TRBV12-3 or TRBV12-4, the J gene TRBJ1-2, with a possible D match to TRBD1 (5 bases). CDR3 size: 11 residues. V lost 6 bases and J 5 bases, leaving 7 bases between the germline ends. This CDR3 reads CASSGGYGYTF. The CDR3 DNA follows: TGTGCCAGCAGCGGGGGGTATGGCTACACCTTC.

This clonotype was seen a few times. The chain couples TRBV5-1 to TRBJ2-2; D unresolved. Germline V lookup: CDR1 SGHRS, CDR2 YFSETQ. V was pared by 3 bases and J by 7 bases, with 13 bases between. This CDR3 is 14 amino acids long. The CDR3 DNA follows: TGCGCCAGCAGCTCCCGACACGAACGCGGGGAGCTGTTTTTT. This translates into CASSSRHERGELFF.

This clonotype was recorded once. This chain links TRBV7-9 with TRBJ2-7; maybe TRBD1 (5 bases). The germline V and J ends were trimmed by 2 bases and 2 bases, with 10 bases remaining between them. The germline CDR1 and CDR2 sequences are SEHNR and FQNEAQ (reference sequence). This CDR3 is built from 14 residues. The CDR3 region is CASSLIRDPYEQYF. The CDR3 DNA reads TGTGCCAGCAGCTTAATCAGGGATCCCTACGAGCAGTACTTC.

The chain links TRBV5-1 to TRBJ2-7; 16 bases agree with TRBD2. Trimming removed 5 bases from V and 2 bases from J; junction bases left unmatched: 10. Germline lookup yields CDR1 SGHRS and CDR2 YFSETQ. The CDR3 runs 18 residues. The CDR3 DNA is TGCGCCAGCAGAACGGGACTAGCGGGGGGGCCATCCCCCTACGAGCAGTACTTC. Translating it yields CASRTGLAGGPSPYEQYF.

This clonotype was detected a few times. The genes are TRBV6-6 and TRBJ1-5; 8 bases match TRBD1. V shed 0 bases, J shed 2 bases, and the junction held 3 bases outside the gene matches. The CDR3 loop spans 16 amino acids. Looked up from germline, CDR1 is MNHNY and CDR2 is SVGAGI (reference sequence). The chain's CDR3 is CASSYSTGQGNQPQHF. CDR3 sequence (DNA): TGTGCCAGCAGTTACTCGACGGGACAGGGCAATCAGCCCCAGCATTTT.